This TCR beta chain was identified in a study of early T cells in non-severe SARS-CoV-2 infection. Study overall: Unsorted whole blood bulk RNA was sequenced, with unpaired chains.

The CDR3 totals 13 residues. V lost 6 bases to trimming and J lost 0 bases, with 11 bases between them. The V gene's germline CDR1 is DFQATT and CDR2 SNEGSKA (reference sequence). TCRdb redid the calling of the 5' RACE reads with MiXCR, one entry per CDR3 protein. The sample holds about 64,000 distinct CDR3 sequences, around 10% seen once. The gene calls are TRBV20-1 and TRBJ1-2, with D possibly matching TRBD1 (6 bases). Specimen: whole blood, collected at baseline. The source of this sequence is an adult who was a healthcare worker with PCR-confirmed SARS-CoV-2 infection or an uninfected control (not recorded which). The CDR3 sequence: CSALDRTNYGYTF. CDR3 DNA sequence: TGCAGTGCACTGGACAGAACTAACTATGGCTACACCTTC.